These T cell receptor beta chains were read from a single sample in a study of post-analysis software for immune sequencing data. From the PCR reads, TCRdb called clonotypes with MiXCR, one entry per CDR3 protein. The sample lists almost 700,000 distinct CDR3 sequences, approximately 59% occurring once. Sequencing was performed on blood. These receptors all come from a girl aged 2-10 years with multiple sclerosis. Both conserved end residues are trimmed from each CDR3.

>TRBJ1-1|TRBV12-3/TRBV12-4
ASRSTGARDTEAF
>TRBJ2-3|TRBV29-1
SVERDRGTDTQY
>TRBJ2-7|TRBV7-2
ASSLSAGGAKFYEQY
>TRBJ2-5|TRBV6-1
ASSAQDRQETQY
>TRBJ1-5|TRBV20-1
SARTGVRQPQH
>TRBJ2-3|TRBV9
ASSVGGGDTQY
>TRBJ1-1|TRBV2
ASSPNRPGQGAMNTEAF
>TRBJ2-2|TRBV20-1
SARGGGELF
>TRBJ2-1|TRBV20-1
SATRLAGLVYEQF
>TRBJ2-3|TRBV3-1
ASSPRSVISTDTQY
>TRBJ1-1|TRBV29-1
SVGRGVAEAF
>TRBJ2-3|TRBV5-1
ASSLGTGRGTDTQY
>TRBJ2-1|TRBV11-2
ASSLSSGRPPFSYNEQF
>TRBJ2-3|TRBV5-1
ASSTIQGDTQY
>TRBJ2-7|TRBV20-1
SARGGVEQY
>TRBJ2-3|TRBV20-1
SACETDTQY
>TRBJ1-3|TRBV4-1
ASSQIGLSGNTIY
>TRBJ2-7|TRBV5-1
ASSLGQGDEEQY
>TRBJ2-2|TRBV20-1
SARDPGTPTGELF
>TRBJ1-5|TRBV20-1
SASDGSNQPQH
>TRBJ1-2|TRBV12-3/TRBV12-4
ASSLWGQGYGYT
>TRBJ1-5|TRBV7-9
ASSAGTGGHQPQH
>TRBJ1-1|TRBV11-2
ASSLEPGTPRAF
>TRBJ1-2|TRBV20-1
SARPTRTDYGYT
>TRBJ1-5|TRBV7-9
ASSSDGPNQPQH
>TRBJ2-5|TRBV5-1
ASSLDLAGAGETQY
>TRBJ1-1|TRBV20-1
SALYLNTEAF
>TRBJ2-1|TRBV25-1
ASSEPGPAYNEQF
>TRBJ2-7|TRBV3-1
ASSQNKASEQY
>TRBJ2-5|TRBV5-1
ASSLRAGGAETQY
>TRBJ1-2|TRBV12-3/TRBV12-4
ASSRPGQEYGYT
>TRBJ2-5|TRBV15
ATSSRGQETQY
>TRBJ1-2|TRBV7-2
ASSLQTDNYGYT
>TRBJ1-4|TRBV15
ATSRDSRATNEKLF
>TRBJ2-2|TRBV5-6
ASSLWDREAGELF
>TRBJ2-5|TRBV20-1
SAPPRGPAGGTQY
>TRBJ1-1|TRBV6-5
ASSYRGPTEAF
>TRBJ1-2|TRBV6-5
ATSRGGDYGYT
>TRBJ2-5|TRBV7-6
AGSGGYGETQY
>TRBJ2-1|TRBV29-1
SVESGSSSYNEQF